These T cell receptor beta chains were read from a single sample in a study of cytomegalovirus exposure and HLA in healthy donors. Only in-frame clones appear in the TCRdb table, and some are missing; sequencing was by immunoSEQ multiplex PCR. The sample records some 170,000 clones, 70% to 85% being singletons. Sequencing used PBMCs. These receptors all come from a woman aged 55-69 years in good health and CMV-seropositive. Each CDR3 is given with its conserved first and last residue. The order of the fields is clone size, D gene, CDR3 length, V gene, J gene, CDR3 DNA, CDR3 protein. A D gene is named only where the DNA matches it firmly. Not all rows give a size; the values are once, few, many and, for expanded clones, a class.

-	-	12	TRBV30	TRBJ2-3	TGTGCCTGGAGTGCCGCGGAAGATACGCAGTATTTT	CAWSAAEDTQYF
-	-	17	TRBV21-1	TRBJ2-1	TGTGCCAGCAGCAAAGAGGGGCTAGCGGGAGGGCCGAATGAGCAGTTCTTC	CASSKEGLAGGPNEQFF
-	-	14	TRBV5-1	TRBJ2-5	TGCGCCAGCAGCGTGCCTAGAGAATGGGAGACCCAGTACTTC	CASSVPREWETQYF
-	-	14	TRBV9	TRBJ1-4	TGTGCCAGCAGCGTACTACCTGATGGTGAAAAACTGTTTTTT	CASSVLPDGEKLFF
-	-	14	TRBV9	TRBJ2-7	TGTGCCAGCAGCGTAGATTCGACAATCGGCGAGCAGTACTTC	CASSVDSTIGEQYF
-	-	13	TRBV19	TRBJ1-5	TGTGCCAGTAGTCCCGGGACAAATTTGCCCCAGCATTTT	CASSPGTNLPQHF
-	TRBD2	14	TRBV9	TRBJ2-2	TGTGCCAGCCGCGGACTAGCGGGGACCGGGGAGCTGTTTTTT	CASRGLAGTGELFF
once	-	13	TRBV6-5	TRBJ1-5	TGTGCCAGCAGTGAAACAGGGAAACAGCCCCAGCATTTT	CASSETGKQPQHF
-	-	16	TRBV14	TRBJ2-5	TGTGCCAGCAGCCAGGTGCCGGGGAGGGGGCAAGAGACCCAGTACTTC	CASSQVPGRGQETQYF
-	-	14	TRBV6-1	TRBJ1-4	TGTGCCAGCAGAGTCGGCGGGGGAGGTGAAAAACTGTTTTTT	CASRVGGGGEKLFF
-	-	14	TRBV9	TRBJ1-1	TGTGCCAGCAGCGTAGCATACCGAGGGACTGAAGCTTTCTTT	CASSVAYRGTEAFF
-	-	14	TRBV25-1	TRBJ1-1	TGTGCCAGCAGTGAATACTTCGGAGGCACTGAAGCTTTCTTT	CASSEYFGGTEAFF
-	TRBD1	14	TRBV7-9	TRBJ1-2	TGTGCCAGCAGCTTGGGCAGGGGGGACTATGGCTACACCTTC	CASSLGRGDYGYTF
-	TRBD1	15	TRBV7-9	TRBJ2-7	TGTGCCAGCAGCTTATTGGGGACAGTCTCCTACGAGCAGTACTTC	CASSLLGTVSYEQYF
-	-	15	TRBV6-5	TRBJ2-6	TGTGCCAGCAGTTCCCCCGGCTCTGGGGCCAACGTCCTGACTTTC	CASSSPGSGANVLTF
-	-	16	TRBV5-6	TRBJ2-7	TGTGCCAGCAGCTTGGCTAGGGGGATGGGCTCCTACGAGCAGTACTTC	CASSLARGMGSYEQYF
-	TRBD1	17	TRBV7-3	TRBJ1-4	TGTGCCAGCAGCTTAACCGGGACAGGGGCCACTAATGAAAAACTGTTTTTT	CASSLTGTGATNEKLFF
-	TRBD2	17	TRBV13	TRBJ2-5	TGTGCCAGCAGCTTGGGGGGGAGTTTGCACTACCAAGAGACCCAGTACTTC	CASSLGGSLHYQETQYF
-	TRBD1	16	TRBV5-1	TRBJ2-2	TGCGCCAGCAGCTTGCGGACAGGGATAAACACCGGGGAGCTGTTTTTT	CASSLRTGINTGELFF
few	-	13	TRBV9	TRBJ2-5	TGTGCCAGCTCTAGGGGGGGCTGGGAGACCCAGTACTTC	CASSRGGWETQYF
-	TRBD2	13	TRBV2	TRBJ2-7	TGTGCCAGCAGGTCAACGGGACTAGCGGGGATGAACTTC	CASRSTGLAGMNF
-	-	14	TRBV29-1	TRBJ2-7	TGCAGCGTTGATGTGGGGGCGCGGAGTGGCGAGCAGTACTTC	CSVDVGARSGEQYF
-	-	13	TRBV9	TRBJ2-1	TGTGCCAGCGCGGGCCGCTCCTACAATGAGCAGTTCTTC	CASAGRSYNEQFF
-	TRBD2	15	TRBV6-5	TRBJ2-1	TGTGCCAGCAGTTCTCTAGCGGGGGGGGCATATGAGCAGTTCTTC	CASSSLAGGAYEQFF
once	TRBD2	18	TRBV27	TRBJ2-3	TGTGCCAGCAAACCACGTGGGGGGACTAGCGGGATCACAGATACGCAGTATTTT	CASKPRGGTSGITDTQYF
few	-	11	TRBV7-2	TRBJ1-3	TGTGCCAGCAGCCTCGGAAACACCATATATTTT	CASSLGNTIYF
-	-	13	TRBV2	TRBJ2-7	TGTGCCAAAAAAAGCGGTACCACCTACGAGCAGTACTTC	CAKKSGTTYEQYF
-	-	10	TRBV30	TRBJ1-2	TGTGCCTGGGACCCCGCGGTAACCACCTTC	CAWDPAVTTF
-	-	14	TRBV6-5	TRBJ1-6	TGTGCCAGCAGTTACGCGGGAGGGCAATCACCCCTCCACTTT	CASSYAGGQSPLHF
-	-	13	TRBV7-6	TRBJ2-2	TGTGCCAGCACCTTGGACAGAACCGGGGAGCTGTTTTTT	CASTLDRTGELFF
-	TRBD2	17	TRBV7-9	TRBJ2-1	TGTGCCAGCAGCTTAGTTGGGCTAGCGGGAGGGTACAATGAGCAGTTCTTC	CASSLVGLAGGYNEQFF
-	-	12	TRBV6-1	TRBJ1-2	TGTGCCAGCAGTGCCGGACTTCAGGGCTACACCTTC	CASSAGLQGYTF
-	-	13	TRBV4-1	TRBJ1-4	TGCGCCAGCAGCCAAGATTTTCGGGAAAAACTGTTTTTT	CASSQDFREKLFF
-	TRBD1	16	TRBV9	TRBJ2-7	TGTGCCAGCAGCACAGGGGACAGGGGGAGTTCCTACGAGCAGTACTTC	CASSTGDRGSSYEQYF
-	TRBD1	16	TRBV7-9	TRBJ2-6	TGTGCCAGCAGCTCATACAGGGGCTCTGGGGCCAACGGCCTGACTTTC	CASSSYRGSGANGLTF
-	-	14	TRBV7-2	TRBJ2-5	TGTGCCAGCAGTCAACGGACGGGGGAAGAGACCCAGTACTTC	CASSQRTGEETQYF
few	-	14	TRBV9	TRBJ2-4	TGTGCCAGCAGCGTACAGGGGTTAGGAAACAGTCAGTACTTC	CASSVQGLGNSQYF
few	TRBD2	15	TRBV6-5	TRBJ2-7	TGTGCCAGCAGTTACGAGATTAGCGGGGCTGTCGAGCAGTACTTC	CASSYEISGAVEQYF
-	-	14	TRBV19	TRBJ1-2	TGTGCCAGTAGTCCTAGACCTATTAACTATGGCTACACCTTC	CASSPRPINYGYTF
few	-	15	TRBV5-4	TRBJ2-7	TGTGCCAGCAGCTTGGGACAGCGAGACTCCTACGAGCAGTACTTC	CASSLGQRDSYEQYF